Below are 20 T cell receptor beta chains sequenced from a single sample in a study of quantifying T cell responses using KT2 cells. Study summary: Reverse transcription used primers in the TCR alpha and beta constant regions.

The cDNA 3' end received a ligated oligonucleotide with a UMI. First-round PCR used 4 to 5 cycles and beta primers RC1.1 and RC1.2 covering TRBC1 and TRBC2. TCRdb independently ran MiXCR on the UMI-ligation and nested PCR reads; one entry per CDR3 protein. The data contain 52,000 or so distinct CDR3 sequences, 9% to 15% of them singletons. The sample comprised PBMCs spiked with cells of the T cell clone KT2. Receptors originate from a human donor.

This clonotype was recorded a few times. In DNA, the CDR3 is TGTGCCAGTAGTGCAAGCGGGAGGGCCTTGAGCACAGATACGCAGTATTTT. Translation: CASSASGRALSTDTQYF. The J gene is TRBJ2-3, the V gene TRBV19; 10 bases fit TRBD2. This CDR3 has 17 amino acids. Germline loops: CDR1 LNHDA, CDR2 SQIVND (reference sequence). V dropped 5 bases and J dropped 0; count of bases not matched to a gene: 8. The complete variable domain, with remaining parts taken from reference TRBV19 and TRBJ2-3, reads DGGITQSPKYLFRKEGQNVTLSCEQNLNHDAMYWYRQDPGQGLRLIYYSQIVNDFQKGDIAEGYSVSREKKESFPLTVTSAQKNPTAFYLCASSASGRALSTDTQYFGPGTRLTVL.

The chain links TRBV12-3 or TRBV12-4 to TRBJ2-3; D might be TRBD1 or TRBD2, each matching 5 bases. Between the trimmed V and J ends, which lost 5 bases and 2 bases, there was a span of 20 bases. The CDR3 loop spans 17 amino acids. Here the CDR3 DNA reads TGTGCCAGCAGTGCAGGGTGGACTGGCCCTTACACAGATACGCAGTATTTT. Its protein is CASSAGWTGPYTDTQYF.

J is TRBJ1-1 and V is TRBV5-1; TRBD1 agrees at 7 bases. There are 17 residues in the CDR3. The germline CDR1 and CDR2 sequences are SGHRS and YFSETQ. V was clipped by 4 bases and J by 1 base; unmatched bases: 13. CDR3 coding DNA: TGCGCCAGCAGCGGGGCCGGGACAGAGAAAAGGAACACTGAAGCTTTCTTT. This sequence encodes CASSGAGTEKRNTEAFF.

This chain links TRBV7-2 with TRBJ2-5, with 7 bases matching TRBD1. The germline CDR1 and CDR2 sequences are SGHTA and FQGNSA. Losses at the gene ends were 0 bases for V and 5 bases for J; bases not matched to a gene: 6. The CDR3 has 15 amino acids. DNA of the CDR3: TGTGCCAGCAGCTTAGCACAGGGGCGACTCGAGACCCAGTACTTC. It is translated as CASSLAQGRLETQYF.

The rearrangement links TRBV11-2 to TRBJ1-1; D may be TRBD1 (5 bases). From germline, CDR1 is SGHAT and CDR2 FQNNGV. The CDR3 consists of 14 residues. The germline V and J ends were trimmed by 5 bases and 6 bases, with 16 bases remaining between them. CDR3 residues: CASSKGFLASEAFF. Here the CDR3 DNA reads TGTGCCAGCAGCAAGGGGTTTCTCGCCTCTGAAGCTTTCTTT.

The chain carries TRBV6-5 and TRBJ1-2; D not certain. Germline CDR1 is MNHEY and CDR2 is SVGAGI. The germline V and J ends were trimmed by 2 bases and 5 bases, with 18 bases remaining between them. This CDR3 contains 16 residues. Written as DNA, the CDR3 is TGTGCCAGCAGTTACCGCGGGTCAGCGGCTGTATATGGCTACACCTTC. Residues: CASSYRGSAAVYGYTF.

CDR3 loop: CASSGQSGQPQHF. CDR3 sequence (DNA): TGTGCCAGCTCGGGACAATCCGGTCAGCCCCAGCATTTT. The J gene is TRBJ1-5, the V gene TRBV6-2 or TRBV6-3; D may be TRBD1 (6 bases). The CDR3 runs to 13 residues. Germline V gene lookup returns CDR1 MNHEY and CDR2 SVGEGT. Trimming stripped 8 bases from V and 6 bases from J, with 14 bases between.

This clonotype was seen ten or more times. CDR3 sequence: CASSLLGDTQYF. DNA of the CDR3: TGTGCCAGCAGTTTACTAGGAGATACGCAGTATTTT. The rearrangement uses TRBV27 and TRBJ2-3, with D unclear. V lost 2 bases and J 5 bases, leaving 5 bases between the germline ends. CDR3 length: 12 amino acids. Germline loops: CDR1 MNHEY, CDR2 SMNVEV (reference sequence).

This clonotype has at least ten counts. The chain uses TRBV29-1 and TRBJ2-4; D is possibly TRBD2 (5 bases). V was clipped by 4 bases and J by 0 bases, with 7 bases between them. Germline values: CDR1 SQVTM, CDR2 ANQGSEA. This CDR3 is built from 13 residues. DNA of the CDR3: TGCAGCGTTGGTGGGAGAGCCAAAAACATTCAGTACTTC. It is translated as CSVGGRAKNIQYF. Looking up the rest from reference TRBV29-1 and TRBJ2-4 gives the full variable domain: SAVISQKPSRDICQRGTSLTIQCQVDSQVTMMFWYRQQPGQSLTLIATANQGSEATYESGFVIDKFPISRPNLTFSTLTVSNMSPEDSSIYLCSVGGRAKNIQYFGAGTRLSVL.

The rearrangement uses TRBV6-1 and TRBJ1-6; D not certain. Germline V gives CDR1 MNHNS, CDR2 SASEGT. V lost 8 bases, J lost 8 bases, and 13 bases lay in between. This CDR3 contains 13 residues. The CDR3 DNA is TGTGCCAGCGACTGGCGACCGCATTCACCCCTCCACTTT. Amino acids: CASDWRPHSPLHF.

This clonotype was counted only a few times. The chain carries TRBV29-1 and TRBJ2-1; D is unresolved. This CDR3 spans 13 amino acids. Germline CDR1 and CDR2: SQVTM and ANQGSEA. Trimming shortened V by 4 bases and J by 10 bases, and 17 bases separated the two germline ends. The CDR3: CSVGLKSTKEQFF. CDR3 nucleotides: TGCAGCGTTGGGTTAAAATCAACTAAGGAGCAGTTCTTC.

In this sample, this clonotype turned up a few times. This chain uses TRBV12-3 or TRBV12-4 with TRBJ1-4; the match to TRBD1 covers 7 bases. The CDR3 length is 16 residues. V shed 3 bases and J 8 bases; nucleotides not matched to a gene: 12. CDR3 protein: CASSLLGGTALEKLFF. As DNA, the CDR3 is TGTGCCAGCAGTTTGTTGGGGGGGACAGCATTAGAAAAACTGTTTTTT.

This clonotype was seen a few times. In nucleotides, the CDR3 is TGTGCCAGTAGTAGATCCGGGACTTTGACAGATACGCAGTATTTT. Protein product: CASSRSGTLTDTQYF. The V call is TRBV19, the J call TRBJ2-3; the D gene is possibly TRBD2 (6 bases). V was shortened by 4 bases and J by 3 bases, with 14 bases between the two germline ends. Per germline, CDR1 LNHDA and CDR2 SQIVND (reference sequence). The CDR3 covers 15 residues.

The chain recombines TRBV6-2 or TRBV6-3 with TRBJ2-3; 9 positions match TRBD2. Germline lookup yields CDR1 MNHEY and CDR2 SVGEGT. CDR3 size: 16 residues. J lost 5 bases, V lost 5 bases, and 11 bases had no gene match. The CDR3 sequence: CASSRVAGEGKDTQYF. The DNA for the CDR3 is TGTGCCAGCAGTCGCGTAGCGGGAGAGGGGAAAGATACGCAGTATTTT.

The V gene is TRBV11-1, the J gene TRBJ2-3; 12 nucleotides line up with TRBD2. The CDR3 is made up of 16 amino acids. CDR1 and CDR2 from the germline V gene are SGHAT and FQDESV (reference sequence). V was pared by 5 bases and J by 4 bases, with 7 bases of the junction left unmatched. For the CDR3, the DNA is TGTGCCAGCAGCGACGCGACTAGCGGGAGCCCAGATACGCAGTATTTT. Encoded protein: CASSDATSGSPDTQYF.

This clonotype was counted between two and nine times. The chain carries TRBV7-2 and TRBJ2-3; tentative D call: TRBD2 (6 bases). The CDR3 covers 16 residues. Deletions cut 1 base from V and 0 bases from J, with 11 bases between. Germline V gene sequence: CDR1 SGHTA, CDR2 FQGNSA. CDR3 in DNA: TGTGCCAGCAGCTTAGAACGGAGGGTGAGCACAGATACGCAGTATTTT. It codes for CASSLERRVSTDTQYF. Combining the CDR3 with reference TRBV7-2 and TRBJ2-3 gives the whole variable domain GAGVSQSPSNKVTEKGKDVELRCDPISGHTALYWYRQSLGQGLEFLIYFQGNSAPDKSGLPSDRFSAERTGGSVSTLTIQRTQQEDSAVYLCASSLERRVSTDTQYFGPGTRLTVL.

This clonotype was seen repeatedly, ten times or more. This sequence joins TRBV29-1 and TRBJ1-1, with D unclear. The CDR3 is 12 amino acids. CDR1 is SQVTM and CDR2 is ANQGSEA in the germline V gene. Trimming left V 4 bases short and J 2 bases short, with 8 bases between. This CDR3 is CSVVGRNTEAFF. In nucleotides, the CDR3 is TGCAGCGTTGTAGGGAGAAACACTGAAGCTTTCTTT.

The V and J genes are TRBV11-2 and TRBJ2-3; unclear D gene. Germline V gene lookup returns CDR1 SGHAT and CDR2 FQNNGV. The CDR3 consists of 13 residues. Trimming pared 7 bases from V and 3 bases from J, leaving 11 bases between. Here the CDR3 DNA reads TGTGCCAGCAATTGGGTTTCGACAGATACGCAGTATTTT. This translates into CASNWVSTDTQYF.

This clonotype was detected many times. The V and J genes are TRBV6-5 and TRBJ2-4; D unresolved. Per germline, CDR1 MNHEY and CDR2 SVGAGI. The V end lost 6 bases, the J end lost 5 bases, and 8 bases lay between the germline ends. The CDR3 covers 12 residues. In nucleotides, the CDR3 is TGTGCCAGCAGAGGGCCGGAAAACATTCAGTACTTC. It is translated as CASRGPENIQYF.

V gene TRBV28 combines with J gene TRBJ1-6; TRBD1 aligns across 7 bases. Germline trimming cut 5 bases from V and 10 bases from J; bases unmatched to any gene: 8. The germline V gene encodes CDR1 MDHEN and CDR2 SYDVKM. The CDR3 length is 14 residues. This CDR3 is CASSPDRVRSPLHF. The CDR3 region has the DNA TGTGCCAGCAGTCCCGACAGGGTACGGTCACCCCTCCACTTT.